This entry is about one T cell receptor (beta chain). This record belongs to a study of blood T cell repertoires in COVID-19. Produced via immunoSEQ multiplex PCR; TCRdb's table is partial and in-frame only. The table shows around 300,000 clones, with about 90% occurring only once. The clonotype comes from an older woman who had recovered from COVID-19. The specimen was PBMCs or T cells enriched from blood (not recorded which).

The CDR3 loop reads CASTFGGRGNEKLFF. DNA of the CDR3: TGTGCCAGCACCTTCGGGGGGCGCGGTAATGAAAAACTGTTTTTT. The J gene is TRBJ1-4, the V gene TRBV28, with D possibly TRBD1 on 6 matching bases. The CDR3 sequence is 15 residues long. Germline V gene sequence: CDR1 MDHEN, CDR2 SYDVKM. V was cut by 7 bases and J by 4 bases, with 16 bases left in between.